What follows are 8 T cell receptor beta chains derived from one specimen sequenced in a study of blood T cells in healthy people across ages. A second PCR of roughly 7 to 11 cycles used a sample-barcoded 5' primer and a J-beta primer mix. TCRdb fed the 5' RACE reads into MiXCR, producing one record per CDR3 protein. The top ten clones hold approximately 15% of a sample with 630,000 or so distinct CDR3 sequences, 32% of them seen once. The material sequenced was blood. The receptors derive from a woman aged 80 or over in good health.

This clonotype was observed at least ten times. The chain combines TRBV11-3 with TRBJ2-7; D perhaps matches TRBD1 (5 bases). The ends were cut back, 1 base at V and 2 bases at J, with 9 bases in the middle. The CDR3 has 14 amino acids. Germline lookup yields CDR1 SGHNT and CDR2 YENEEA. In DNA, the CDR3 is TGTGCCAGCAGCTTAGGACAGTTTCCCTACGAGCAGTACTTC. Translating gives CASSLGQFPYEQYF. Full variable domain (outside the CDR3, taken from reference TRBV11-3 and TRBJ2-7): EAGVVQSPRYKIIEKKQPVAFWCNPISGHNTLYWYLQNLGQGPELLIRYENEEAVDDSQLPKDRFSAERLKGVDSTLKIQPAELGDSAVYLCASSLGQFPYEQYFGPGTRLTVT.

In its sample, this clonotype was seen many times. V gene TRBV19 combines with J gene TRBJ2-3; tentative D call: TRBD2 (6 bases). CDR1 is LNHDA, CDR2 SQIVND, per germline (reference sequence). Between the trimmed V and J ends, which lost 8 bases and 0 bases, there was a span of 15 bases. This CDR3 contains 15 residues. This CDR3 reads CASGLRGGSTDTQYF. The CDR3 nucleotides are TGTGCCAGTGGGCTGCGGGGAGGCAGCACAGATACGCAGTATTTT.

In its sample, this clonotype was seen many times. This chain uses TRBV20-1 with TRBJ1-6, with D uncertain. Germline CDR1 DFQATT, CDR2 SNEGSKA (reference sequence). The CDR3 totals 13 residues. Trimming removed 1 base at V and 8 bases at J, with 9 bases between. The CDR3 is CSARGGNDSPLHF. As DNA, the CDR3 is TGCAGTGCTAGAGGGGGTAATGATTCACCCCTCCACTTT.

This clonotype has at least ten counts. The chain is built from TRBV7-6 and TRBJ1-5; the D gene is possibly TRBD1 (5 bases). CDR1 is SGHVS, CDR2 FNYEAQ, per germline. V lost 0 bases and J lost 5, with 5 bases in between. The CDR3 contains 13 residues. The CDR3 bases are TGTGCCAGCAGCTTAGCAGGGGATCAGCCCCAGCATTTT. This gives the protein CASSLAGDQPQHF.

This clonotype showed up many times. CDR3 in amino acids: CATTGVMNTEAFF. DNA of the CDR3: TGTGCCACGACAGGCGTCATGAACACTGAAGCTTTCTTT. This rearrangement joins TRBV10-3 to TRBJ1-1, with a possible D match to TRBD1 (6 bases). This CDR3 is 13 amino acids long. CDR1 ENHRY and CDR2 SYGVKD come from the germline V gene. V lost 10 bases to trimming and J lost 0 bases, with 12 bases between them.

A few counts support this clonotype. V usage is TRBV5-1 and J usage is TRBJ2-3, with TRBD2 matching 11 bases. This CDR3 is built from 17 residues. Germline loops: CDR1 SGHRS, CDR2 YFSETQ. V lost 0 bases to trimming and J lost 4 bases; unmatched junction nucleotides: 7. The CDR3 region is CASSLERLAGISDTQYF. CDR3 sequence (DNA): TGCGCCAGCAGCTTGGAGAGACTAGCGGGGATCTCAGATACGCAGTATTTT.

As concerns this clonotype: One end of the junction is discordant with germline, which a read error may explain. This sequence joins TRBV7-9 and TRBJ2-3; D remains ambiguous. CDR3 length equals 13 residues. Germline values: CDR1 SEHNR, CDR2 FQNEAQ (reference sequence). As DNA, the CDR3 is TGTGCCAGCAGCTTAGCACTTACAGATACGCTGTATTTT. Residues: CASSLALTDTLYF.

This clonotype has a count of ten or more. The genes are TRBV7-2 and TRBJ1-1, with 7 bases identical to TRBD1. This CDR3 contains 15 residues. Germline trimming cut 4 bases from V and 4 bases from J; bases unmatched to any gene: 9. In germline, CDR1 is SGHTA, CDR2 FQGNSA. The CDR3 DNA reads as TGTGCCAGCAGCTCCGTTCCAGGGGGGAGCACTGAAGCTTTCTTT. The encoded protein is CASSSVPGGSTEAFF.